Detailed here is one T cell receptor beta chain. What it binds is not known. Assay: immunoSEQ multiplex PCR; the TCRdb copy retains only in-frame clones and omits some. The sample has more than 15,000 clones; 80% to 85% are singletons. This entry comes from a study of T cells after posttransplantation cyclophosphamide. Study-wide results and limits: Tissue-infiltrating T cells from skin or gut overlapped little with blood T cells. Later post-transplant blood repertoires were often dominated by donor CD8+ memory clones. Recipient CMV seropositivity and CMV reactivation strongly tracked TRB clonality.

Sampled 1 year posttransplant, controls received myeloablative marrow transplants, methotrexate and a calcineurin inhibitor. The CDR3 runs to 12 residues. Germline CDR1 reads MDHEN; CDR2 reads SYDVKM. Germline trimming cut 4 bases from V and 13 bases from J; bases unmatched to any gene: 5. The sequenced sample was PBMCs, obtained 371 days after allogeneic stem cell transplant with calcineurin inhibitor and methotrexate. This receptor was obtained from a young adult male patient who received an allogeneic stem cell transplant from a related donor, was CMV-positive, and had no GVHD. A share of the T cells may be of graft donor origin. This chain uses TRBV28 with TRBJ2-3; TRBD1 aligns across 10 bases. The CDR3 protein is CASSSGQGLKYF. The CDR3 region has the DNA TGTGCCAGCAGTTCGGGACAGGGGTTAAAGTATTTT.